The clone carrying this T cell receptor (beta chain) was counted many times. One end of the junction fails to match germline, which may point to a read error. CDR1 is DFQATT, CDR2 SNEGSKA, per germline (reference sequence). CDR3 length: 11 residues. The entry originates in a study of T cells in Graves' hyperthyroidism and ophthalmopathy. Amplification of TCR beta CDR3 regions was performed using RNA transcripts as template. With the HTBI primer set, the TCR CDR3 went through a first round of RT-PCR. TCRdb re-called the multiplex PCR reads through MiXCR, storing one row per CDR3 protein. The repertoire holds about 380,000 distinct CDR3 sequences, with roughly 14% as singletons.

Sequenced input: blood. The sequence came from a woman under 40 with Graves' ophthalmopathy. The chain carries TRBV20-1 and TRBJ2-7, with D tentatively TRBD1 or TRBD2 (5 bases each). Here the CDR3 DNA reads TGCAGTGCAAGAGGTGGGGGTGAGCAGTACTTC. Translation gives CSARGGGEQYF.